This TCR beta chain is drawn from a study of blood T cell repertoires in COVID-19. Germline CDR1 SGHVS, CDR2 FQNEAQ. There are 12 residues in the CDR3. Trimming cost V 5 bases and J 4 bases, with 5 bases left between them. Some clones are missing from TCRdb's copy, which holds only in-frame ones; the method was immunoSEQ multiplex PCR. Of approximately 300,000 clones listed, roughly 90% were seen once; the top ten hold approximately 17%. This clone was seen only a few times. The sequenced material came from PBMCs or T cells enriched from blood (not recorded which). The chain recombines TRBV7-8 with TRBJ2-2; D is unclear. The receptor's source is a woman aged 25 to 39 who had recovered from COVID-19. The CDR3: CASSPRTGELFF. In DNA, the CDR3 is TGTGCCAGCAGCCCCCGCACCGGGGAGCTGTTTTTT.